The T cell receptor (beta chain) described here comes from a study of blood T cell repertoires in COVID-19. Overall study context: From the United States, Italy and Spain came samples of acute and convalescent COVID-19. PBMCs, B-cell-depleted T cells, or T cells provided the cDNA or gDNA that made up the material.

CDR3 size: 18 residues. CDR1 LNHDA and CDR2 SQIVND come from the germline V gene (reference sequence). Trimming at V came to 6 bases and at J to 4 bases, leaving 15 bases not matched to a gene. Generated by immunoSEQ multiplex PCR, the TCRdb table keeps only in-frame clones and is missing some. Of approximately 99,000 clones detected, roughly four fifths appear once; the ten largest clones hold under 5%. The chain uses TRBV19 and TRBJ2-6; 7 bases agree with TRBD1. Sequencing input: peripheral blood. The clonotype comes from a woman in her sixties or seventies with acute or convalescent COVID-19. CDR3 sequence reads: CASSHLQGSREGANVLTF. The CDR3 DNA reads TGTGCCAGTAGCCATCTACAGGGGTCCAGGGAGGGGGCCAACGTCCTGACTTTC. The complete variable domain, with remaining parts taken from reference TRBV19 and TRBJ2-6, reads DGGITQSPKYLFRKEGQNVTLSCEQNLNHDAMYWYRQDPGQGLRLIYYSQIVNDFQKGDIAEGYSVSREKKESFPLTVTSAQKNPTAFYLCASSHLQGSREGANVLTFGAGSRLTVL.